The 17 T cell receptor beta chains below were found in one sample sequenced in a study of T cell responses to AZD1222 COVID-19 vaccine. Here immunoSEQ multiplex PCR was the method, and the copy in TCRdb shows in-frame clones only, minus some. This repertoire shows 180,000 or so clones, 92% found once; its top ten account for 1% to 1.5%. This sample comprised peripheral blood, obtained 28 days after the second AZD1222 dose. Every receptor here comes from an adult who received the AZD1222 COVID-19 vaccine.

The sample holds one count of this clone. The gene calls are TRBV6-6 and TRBJ2-5; D is unclear. CDR1 is MNHNY and CDR2 is SVGAGI in the germline V gene (reference sequence). V lost 4 bases and J lost 5, with 11 bases in between. This CDR3 contains 13 residues. The CDR3 region has the DNA TGTGCCAGCAGTTCCCCGGTGGACGAGACCCAGTACTTC. This gives the protein CASSSPVDETQYF.

The V gene is TRBV3-1 (or the pseudogene TRBV3-2), the J gene TRBJ2-5; TRBD2 matches at 8 bases. Trimming cost V 4 bases and J 5 bases; bases outside gene matches: 6. CDR1 LGHDT and CDR2 YNNKEL come from the germline V gene (reference sequence). The CDR3 consists of 14 residues. In DNA form, the CDR3 reads TGTGCCAGCAGCCCGGGGGGGCCCTTGGAGACCCAGTACTTC. Residues: CASSPGGPLETQYF.

The genes are TRBV11-1 and TRBJ1-2; a possible D gene is TRBD1 (5 bases). CDR3 length: 12 residues. The germline gives CDR1 SGHAT, CDR2 FQDESV (reference sequence). The V end was cut by 1 base, the J end by 8 bases, with 8 bases between. Here the CDR3 reads CASSLDQGGYTF. CDR3 sequence (DNA): TGTGCCAGCAGCTTAGACCAGGGAGGCTACACCTTC.

CDR3 sequence: CASSQDSGSIYNSPLHF. CDR3 DNA sequence: TGCGCCAGCAGCCAAGATAGTGGGTCGATCTATAATTCACCCCTCCACTTT. V usage is TRBV4-1 and J usage is TRBJ1-6, with D uncertain. The CDR3 loop spans 17 amino acids. The germline V gene encodes CDR1 MGHRA and CDR2 YSYEKL. Between the trimmed V and J ends, which lost 0 bases and 3 bases, there was a span of 12 bases.

A few counts support this clone. The CDR3 sequence is CASSEPGARSYGYTF. CDR3 DNA sequence: TGTGCCAGTAGTGAACCAGGGGCTCGGAGCTATGGCTACACCTTC. The chain couples TRBV19 to TRBJ1-2, with D maybe TRBD1 (6 bases). This CDR3 contains 15 residues. Trimming removed 5 bases at V and 4 bases at J, with 17 bases between. Germline V gene lookup returns CDR1 LNHDA and CDR2 SQIVND (reference sequence).

This chain uses TRBV19 with TRBJ2-1, with a weak D call TRBD2 (5 bases). V shed 5 bases and J shed 1 base, with 18 bases lying between them. Germline CDR1 LNHDA, CDR2 SQIVND (reference sequence). This CDR3 has 17 amino acids. The CDR3 is CASSVRTPLGSYNEQFF. CDR3 bases: TGTGCCAGTAGTGTCCGGACTCCTTTGGGGTCCTACAATGAGCAGTTCTTC.

The chain links TRBV10-3 to TRBJ2-3; 8 bases fit TRBD2. The length of the CDR3 is 15 residues. Per germline, CDR1 ENHRY and CDR2 SYGVKD. Trimming at V came to 2 bases and at J to 1 base, leaving 2 bases not matched to a gene. In DNA, the CDR3 is TGTGCCATCAGTGAGCGGGAGGGCCGCACAGATACGCAGTATTTT. This gives the protein CAISEREGRTDTQYF.

V usage is TRBV13 and J usage is TRBJ1-5, with D unclear. This CDR3 spans 13 amino acids. From germline, CDR1 is PRHDT and CDR2 FYEKMQ (reference sequence). The germline V and J ends were trimmed by 1 base and 7 bases, with 8 bases remaining between them. This CDR3 reads CASSLEYRQPQHF. The CDR3 coding sequence is TGTGCCAGCAGCTTAGAATACCGGCAGCCCCAGCATTTT.

J is TRBJ2-1 and V is TRBV19, with 10 bases lining up with TRBD1. The CDR3 is 13 residues long. The V segment lost 4 bases and the J segment 15 bases; nucleotides outside the gene matches: 9. The germline CDR1 and CDR2 sequences are LNHDA and SQIVND (reference sequence). The CDR3 DNA is TGTGCCAGTAGTACAGACTTCGACAGGGGGCGGTTCTTC. Its protein product is CASSTDFDRGRFF.

The CDR3 reads CASSPGDTVYEQYF. The CDR3 DNA reads as TGTGCCAGCAGTCCCGGGGACACCGTCTACGAGCAGTACTTC. The chain uses TRBV6-5 and TRBJ2-7; tentative D call: TRBD1 (6 bases). Between the trimmed V and J ends, which lost 5 bases and 3 bases, there was a span of 14 bases. The length of the CDR3 is 14 residues. Germline V lookup: CDR1 MNHEY, CDR2 SVGAGI.

This clone occurred once. The chain links TRBV27 to TRBJ1-6; D unresolved. The CDR3 length is 17 residues. Germline CDR1 MNHEY, CDR2 SMNVEV (reference sequence). Trimming took 6 bases from V and 0 from J, leaving 15 bases between them. CDR3 DNA: TGTGCCAGCAGGACCCCCTTGCGGAGCTCCTATAATTCACCCCTCCACTTT. Its translation is CASRTPLRSSYNSPLHF.

This clone was observed once. The genes are TRBV6-5 and TRBJ1-1; the match to TRBD1 covers 7 bases. The J segment lost 5 bases and the V segment lost 0 bases, leaving 3 bases of the junction unmatched. The V gene's germline CDR1 is MNHEY and CDR2 SVGAGI. This CDR3 contains 14 residues. CDR3 amino acids: CASSYSGGGTEAFF. The CDR3, as DNA: TGTGCCAGCAGTTACTCAGGGGGCGGGACTGAAGCTTTCTTT.

This chain joins TRBV7-2 and TRBJ2-1; D is perhaps TRBD2 (6 bases). Germline loops: CDR1 SGHTA, CDR2 FQGNSA. CDR3 length: 18 residues. V lost 0 bases to trimming and J lost 2 bases, with 17 bases between them. As DNA, the CDR3 is TGTGCCAGCAGCTTAGCGGGGGGTGGGAGTACCGCCTACAATGAGCAGTTCTTC. Translation gives CASSLAGGGSTAYNEQFF.

The chain employs TRBV29-1 and TRBJ1-1; no reliable D call. CDR1 is SQVTM and CDR2 is ANQGSEA in the germline V gene. The V and J ends lost 8 bases and 1 base respectively, with 8 bases between them. The CDR3 covers 11 residues. This CDR3 is CSFSKNTEAFF. DNA for the CDR3: TGCAGCTTTTCCAAGAACACTGAAGCTTTCTTT. Looking up the rest from reference TRBV29-1 and TRBJ1-1 gives the full variable domain: SAVISQKPSRDICQRGTSLTIQCQVDSQVTMMFWYRQQPGQSLTLIATANQGSEATYESGFVIDKFPISRPNLTFSTLTVSNMSPEDSSIYLCSFSKNTEAFFGQGTRLTVV.

A single count supports this clone. This sequence joins TRBV5-1 and TRBJ1-1, with D uncertain. The CDR3 has 12 residues. Germline V lookup: CDR1 SGHRS, CDR2 YFSETQ. V dropped 2 bases and J dropped 2 bases, with 4 bases sitting between them. Written as DNA, the CDR3 is TGCGCCAGCAGCTTCGGCAACACTGAAGCTTTCTTT. Translation gives CASSFGNTEAFF.

The chain combines TRBV5-4 with TRBJ2-1; 7 nucleotides agree with TRBD2. The V and J ends lost 4 bases and 9 bases, in that order; junction bases with no gene match: 4. CDR1 SGHNT and CDR2 YYREEE come from the germline V gene (reference sequence). The CDR3 totals 12 residues. The CDR3 protein is CASSPWEGEQFF. DNA of the CDR3: TGTGCCAGCAGCCCCTGGGAGGGTGAGCAGTTCTTC. The whole variable domain, remainder taken from reference TRBV5-4 and TRBJ2-1, is ETGVTQSPTHLIKTRGQQVTLRCSSQSGHNTVSWYQQALGQGPQFIFQYYREEENGRGNFPPRFSGLQFPNYSSELNVNALELDDSALYLCASSPWEGEQFFGPGTRLTVL.

The chain couples TRBV6-2 or TRBV6-3 to TRBJ1-1; tentative D call: TRBD1 (5 bases). Trimming took off 2 bases at V and 2 bases at J, with 15 bases between the two ends. The CDR3 sequence is 16 residues long. CDR1 and CDR2 (germline): MNHEY, SVGEGT. Written as DNA, the CDR3 is TGTGCCAGCAGTTACCCCCGGGGGGGACTTAACACTGAAGCTTTCTTT. Its translation: CASSYPRGGLNTEAFF.